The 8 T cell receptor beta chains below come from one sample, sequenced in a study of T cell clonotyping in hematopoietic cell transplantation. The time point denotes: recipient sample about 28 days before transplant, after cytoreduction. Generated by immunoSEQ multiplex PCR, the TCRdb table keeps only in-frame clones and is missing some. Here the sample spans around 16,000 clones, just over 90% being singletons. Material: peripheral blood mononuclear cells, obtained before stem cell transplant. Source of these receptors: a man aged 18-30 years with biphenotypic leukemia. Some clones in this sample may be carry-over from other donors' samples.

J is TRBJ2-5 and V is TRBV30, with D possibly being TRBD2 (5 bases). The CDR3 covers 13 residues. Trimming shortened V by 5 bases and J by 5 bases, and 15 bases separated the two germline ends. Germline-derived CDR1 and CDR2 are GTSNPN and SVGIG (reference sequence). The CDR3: CAWGVEALETQYF. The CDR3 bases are TGTGCCTGGGGCGTGGAGGCTTTGGAGACCCAGTACTTC.

The CDR3 reads CASSVGKGNTIYF. As DNA, the CDR3 is TGCGCCAGCAGTGTGGGTAAGGGAAACACCATATATTTT. This chain links TRBV10-1 with TRBJ1-3; no clear D gene. The CDR3 runs to 13 residues. Germline-derived CDR1 and CDR2 are WNHNN and SYGVQD (reference sequence). V was shortened by 4 bases and J by 4 bases, with 8 bases between the two germline ends.

The CDR3 DNA is TGTGCCAGCAGCTTAGACAGATCCTACGAGCAGTACTTC. It yields the protein CASSLDRSYEQYF. V gene TRBV7-8 combines with J gene TRBJ2-7; D is uncertain. The germline V gene has CDR1 SGHVS and CDR2 FQNEAQ. The CDR3 totals 13 residues. The V end lost 1 base, the J end lost 1 base, and 5 bases lay between the germline ends.

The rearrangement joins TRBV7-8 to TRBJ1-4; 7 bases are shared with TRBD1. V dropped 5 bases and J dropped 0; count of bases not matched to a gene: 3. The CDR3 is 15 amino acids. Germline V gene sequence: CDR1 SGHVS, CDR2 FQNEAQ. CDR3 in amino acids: CASSVGTATNEKLFF. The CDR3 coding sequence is TGTGCCAGCAGCGTTGGGACAGCAACTAATGAAAAACTGTTTTTT. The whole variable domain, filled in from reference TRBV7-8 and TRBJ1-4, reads GAGVSQSPRYKVAKRGQDVALRCDPISGHVSLFWYQQALGQGPEFLTYFQNEAQLDKSGLPSDRFFAERPEGSVSTLKIQRTQQEDSAVYLCASSVGTATNEKLFFGSGTQLSVL.

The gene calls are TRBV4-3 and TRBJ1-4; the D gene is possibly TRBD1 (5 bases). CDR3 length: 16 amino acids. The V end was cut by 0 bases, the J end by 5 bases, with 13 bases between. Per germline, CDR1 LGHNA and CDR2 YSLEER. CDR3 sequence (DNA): TGCGCCAGCAGCCAAGACGGCCCCGGGGGGAATGAAAAACTGTTTTTT. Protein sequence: CASSQDGPGGNEKLFF.

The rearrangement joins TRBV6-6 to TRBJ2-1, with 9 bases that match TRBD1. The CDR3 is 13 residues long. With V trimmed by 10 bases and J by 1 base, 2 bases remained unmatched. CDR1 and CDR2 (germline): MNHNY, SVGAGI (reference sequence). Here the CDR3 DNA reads TGTGCCACCGACAGGGGGTCCTACAATGAGCAGTTCTTC. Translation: CATDRGSYNEQFF.

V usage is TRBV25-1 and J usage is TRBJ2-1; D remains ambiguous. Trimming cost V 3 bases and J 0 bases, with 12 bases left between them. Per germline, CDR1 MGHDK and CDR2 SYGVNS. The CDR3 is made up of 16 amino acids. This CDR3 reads CASSEVHWHSYNEQFF. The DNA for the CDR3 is TGTGCCAGCAGTGAGGTTCACTGGCACTCCTACAATGAGCAGTTCTTC.

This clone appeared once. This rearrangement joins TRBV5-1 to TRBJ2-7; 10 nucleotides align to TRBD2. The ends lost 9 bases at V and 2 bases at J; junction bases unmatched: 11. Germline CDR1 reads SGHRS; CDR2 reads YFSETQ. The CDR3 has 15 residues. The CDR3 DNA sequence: TGCGCCACTAGAGGAACTAGCGGGGATCCCTACGAGCAGTACTTC. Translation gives CATRGTSGDPYEQYF. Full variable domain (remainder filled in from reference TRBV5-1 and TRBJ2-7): KAGVTQTPRYLIKTRGQQVTLSCSPISGHRSVSWYQQTPGQGLQFLFEYFSETQRNKGNFPGRFSGRQFSNSRSEMNVSTLELGDSALYLCATRGTSGDPYEQYFGPGTRLTVT.